The text below deals with one T cell receptor beta chain. This clone appeared a single time. Its antigen is unknown. The sample holds no much larger clone one base away, and base qualities are not on file. The data originate from a study of blood T cell repertoires in COVID-19 (dated by TCRdb to 2020 to 2021). In the study overall: Collaborator samples came from the United States, Italy and Spain and covered acute and convalescent phases of COVID-19. The prospective study material was composed of cDNA or gDNA derived from T cells, B-cell-depleted T cells, or PBMCs. Deeply sampled blood TCRbeta repertoires from subjects exposed to, actively infected with, or recovered from COVID-19 were included in the dataset. The repertoires were released in a freely available public database intended as a resource for research on the immune response to SARS-CoV-2. Samples were obtained from the ongoing ImmuneRACE study (first 160 participants) and from 1,254 subjects provided by 6 global collaborators. Nearly every sample came with metadata listing a de-identified subject ID, COVID-19 status, age in years and sex. Where HLA class I and class II types were available, the types were taken from metadata supplied by the sample provider, not from assay-based typing.

What the research found in general, with its limitations: Clinical and demographic metadata were provided uncurated, with the amount varying by source and participant.

One collaborating source in Seattle enrolled patients during active infection and followed them longitudinally through the course of disease. Whole blood was collected in K2EDTA tubes by collaborating institutions according to the institutions' own protocols. For TCRbeta analysis, collaborators shipped samples as frozen whole blood, isolated PBMCs, or DNA extracted from either of those sample types. Via the germline V gene, CDR1 is SGHAT and CDR2 FQNNGV. Its CDR3 holds 15 amino acids, cysteine through phenylalanine. The sequence is cut down to CDR3 DNA, 45 bases in frame from base 1. V is pruned by 4 bases and J by 4 bases, leaving 6 bases of the junction without a gene match. The immunoSEQ Assay, a bias-controlled multiplex PCR, was used to amplify TCRbeta CDR3 regions from genomic DNA. The paper's data handling went like this. The number of nucleated cells in each sample was estimated from the amplification of reference gene primers within the assay. Sequence reads were collapsed and filtered to measure the absolute abundance of every unique TCRbeta CDR3 rearrangement. For each sample, productive Simpson clonality was calculated as the square root of Simpson's diversity index over productive rearrangements. TCRdb limited this immuneACCESS table to in-frame rearrangements with V and J called. A share of clones is missing; checked studies link under half to unresolved V genes, and the rest is unexplained. That table is the source of V, J and clone size, and D and trimming were worked out from the DNA. The sample table lists approximately 350,000 clones, 89% of them with a count of one. The top ten constitute 2.5% to 3.5% of the sample.

Sequenced: peripheral blood. The rearrangement combines TRBV11-2 with TRBJ2-3; 9 bases in the middle match TRBD2. The clonotype comes from a woman aged 25 to 39 with COVID-19, enrolled during active disease. The DNA sequence follows: TGTGCCAGCAGCTCGAATAGCGGGGGTGCAGATACGCAGTATTTT. It is translated as CASSSNSGGADTQYF.